The 12 T cell receptor beta chains below were found in one sample sequenced in a study of cytomegalovirus exposure and HLA in healthy donors. The PCR used 60 Vbeta and 13 Jbeta primers. Repertoires were generated with immunoSEQ multiplex PCR, while TCRdb's copy carries only in-frame clones and drops some. The sample lists nearly 200,000 clones, approximately 78% occurring once. The sequenced sample consisted of PBMCs. The origin of the receptors is a woman in her 50s in good health and CMV-seropositive.

The sample holds a few counts of this clone. The chain recombines TRBV27 with TRBJ2-5; D gene uncertain. CDR3 size: 13 residues. CDR1 MNHEY and CDR2 SMNVEV come from the germline V gene (reference sequence). V was shortened by 3 bases and J by 0 bases, with 5 bases between the two germline ends. CDR3 region: CASSFSYQETQYF. The CDR3, as DNA: TGTGCCAGCAGTTTTTCGTACCAAGAGACCCAGTACTTC.

The V and J genes are TRBV2 and TRBJ1-3; weak D call: TRBD1 (5 bases). Germline CDR1 reads SNHLY; CDR2 reads FYNNEI. V lost 6 bases, J lost 4 bases, and 16 bases lay in between. The CDR3 is 15 residues long. The DNA of the CDR3 is TGTGCCAGCAGCGCCCTCGGGGGAGCCGGAAACACCATATATTTT. Its protein is CASSALGGAGNTIYF.

The chain has TRBV15 and TRBJ2-1; 7 bases map to TRBD2. V gave up 4 bases and J gave up 2 bases; unmatched junction bases: 5. The CDR3 consists of 15 residues. CDR1 and CDR2 from the germline V gene are LNHNV and YYDKDF (reference sequence). CDR3 loop: CATSMGGSAYNEQFF. The CDR3 coding sequence is TGTGCCACCAGCATGGGCGGGAGTGCCTACAATGAGCAGTTCTTC.

In DNA, the CDR3 is TGTGCCAGCAGCTTGGACCAGGGTAACTATGGCTACACCTTC. The encoded protein is CASSLDQGNYGYTF. V gene TRBV5-4 combines with J gene TRBJ1-2; the D gene is possibly TRBD1 (5 bases). The V and J ends lost 0 bases and 1 base respectively, with 7 bases between them. CDR3 length: 14 amino acids. Looked up from germline, CDR1 is SGHNT and CDR2 is YYREEE (reference sequence).

Points on this clone: At one end, the junction sequence differs from germline, possibly due to a read error. The chain joins TRBV6-6 to TRBJ2-1; D not certain. CDR1 and CDR2 (germline): MNHNY, SVGAGI (reference sequence). The CDR3 consists of 13 residues. The CDR3 region is CASSYESPNKQFF. In DNA form, the CDR3 reads TGTGCCAGCAGTTACGAGAGCCCCAATAAGCAGTTCTTC.

The chain links TRBV19 to TRBJ2-6, with 7 bases aligning to TRBD2. Trimming removed 4 bases from V and 0 bases from J; junction bases left unmatched: 12. The CDR3 spans 19 residues. Germline V gives CDR1 LNHDA, CDR2 SQIVND (reference sequence). DNA of the CDR3: TGTGCCAGTAGTAGTACTAGCGCTATGATCCTCTCTGGGGCCAACGTCCTGACTTTC. It is translated as CASSSTSAMILSGANVLTF.

Details on this clone: Compared with germline, one end of the junction differs, possibly owing to a read error. This chain connects TRBV7-9 to TRBJ2-5; 8 bases are shared with TRBD1. This CDR3 spans 16 amino acids. CDR1 SEHNR and CDR2 FQNEAQ come from the germline V gene (reference sequence). CDR3: CSSSLAGQGGAETQYF. CDR3 coding DNA: TGTTCCAGCAGCTTAGCTGGACAGGGCGGGGCGGAGACCCAGTACTTC.

The chain is built from TRBV28 and TRBJ1-1, with a possible D match to TRBD1 (5 bases). V lost 8 bases and J lost 1, with 8 bases in between. CDR3 length equals 12 residues. CDR1 and CDR2 (germline): MDHEN, SYDVKM. The CDR3 protein is CASRTGNTEAFF. The CDR3 DNA sequence: TGTGCCAGCCGAACAGGGAACACTGAAGCTTTCTTT.

To note about this clone: The sample carries other DNA sequences with the same CDR3. The rearrangement uses TRBV5-1 and TRBJ2-5, with 7 bases matching TRBD1. Per germline, CDR1 SGHRS and CDR2 YFSETQ. The V gene end was trimmed by 0 bases and the J gene end by 2 bases; junction bases not matched to a gene: 1. There are 14 residues in the CDR3. CDR3: CASSLGRGQETQYF. CDR3 DNA: TGCGCCAGCAGCTTGGGCAGGGGGCAAGAGACCCAGTACTTC.

The J gene is TRBJ1-4, the V gene TRBV29-1, with a tentative D call TRBD1 (5 bases). The CDR3 is made up of 14 amino acids. V dropped 6 bases and J dropped 5 bases, with 16 bases sitting between them. The germline CDR1 and CDR2 sequences are SQVTM and ANQGSEA. The DNA of the CDR3 is TGCAGCGTCACCACCGGGGGGTCGAATGAAAAACTGTTTTTT. It translates to CSVTTGGSNEKLFF.

The J gene is TRBJ1-1, the V gene TRBV28; TRBD1 is a possible D gene (5 bases). This CDR3 has 14 amino acids. The germline V gene encodes CDR1 MDHEN and CDR2 SYDVKM. V was cut by 4 bases and J by 0 bases, with 9 bases left in between. The CDR3 bases are TGTGCCAGCAGTTCGGCGGGGCTGAACACTGAAGCTTTCTTT. Translating it yields CASSSAGLNTEAFF. The full variable domain, in which reference TRBV28 and TRBJ1-1 provide the parts outside the CDR3, is DVKVTQSSRYLVKRTGEKVFLECVQDMDHENMFWYRQDPGLGLRLIYFSYDVKMKEKGDIPEGYSVSREKKERFSLILESASTNQTSMYLCASSSAGLNTEAFFGQGTRLTVV.

The rearrangement links TRBV19 to TRBJ1-5; TRBD1 matches 8 bases. J gave up 9 bases and V 10 bases, and 17 bases lay outside the gene matches. The CDR3 loop spans 15 amino acids. Germline V gene data show CDR1 as LNHDA and CDR2 as SQIVND (reference sequence). This CDR3 is CATAQGAVSDRPQHF. The DNA of the CDR3 is TGTGCCACCGCTCAGGGGGCCGTTTCTGATCGGCCCCAGCATTTT. The whole variable domain, filled in from reference TRBV19 and TRBJ1-5, reads DGGITQSPKYLFRKEGQNVTLSCEQNLNHDAMYWYRQDPGQGLRLIYYSQIVNDFQKGDIAEGYSVSREKKESFPLTVTSAQKNPTAFYLCATAQGAVSDRPQHFGDGTRLSIL.